This TCR beta chain is drawn from a study of cytomegalovirus exposure and HLA in healthy donors. Study information: The same platform used for the approximately 670 first-cohort repertoires was also used for the approximately 120 validation repertoires, as a later analysis reported.

Sequenced by immunoSEQ multiplex PCR; TCRdb stores in-frame clones only, minus some. The data show 120,000 to 150,000 clones, 85% to 90% seen once. The study, taken as a whole, reports: According to the study, 150 to 200 TCR beta chains were cytomegalovirus-associated. Reports credit the classifier with highly specific, highly sensitive diagnosis of cytomegalovirus status.

This clone has more than one count but fewer than ten. Its matching antigen is unknown. The CDR3 is 13 residues long. V lost 4 bases and J 6 bases, leaving 12 bases between the germline ends. The germline CDR1 and CDR2 sequences are MGHRA and YSYEKL. These donors were members of the roughly 120-subject validation cohort, a group separate from the approximately 680-subject first cohort. This TCR came from a man aged 18 to 29 in good health and CMV-seronegative. Sequences were obtained from PBMCs. The V call is TRBV4-1, the J call TRBJ1-2; D remains unclear. Written as DNA, the CDR3 is TGCGCCAGCAGCCCAGATGGTGAGCATGGCTACACCTTC. It is translated as CASSPDGEHGYTF.